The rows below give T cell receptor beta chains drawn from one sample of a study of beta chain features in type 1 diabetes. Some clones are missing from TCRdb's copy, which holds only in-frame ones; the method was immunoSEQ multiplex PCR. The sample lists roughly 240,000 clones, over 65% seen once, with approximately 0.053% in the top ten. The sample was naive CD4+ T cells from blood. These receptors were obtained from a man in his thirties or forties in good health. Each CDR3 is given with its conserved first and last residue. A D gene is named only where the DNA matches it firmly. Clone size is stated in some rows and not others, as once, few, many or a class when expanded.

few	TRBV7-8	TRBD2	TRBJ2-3	CASSSTSGGHTDTQYF	TGTGCCAGCAGCTCTACCAGCGGGGGACACACAGATACGCAGTATTTT
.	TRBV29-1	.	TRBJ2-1	CSVEDLLVWFF	TGCAGCGTTGAAGATCTACTAGTTTGGTTCTTC
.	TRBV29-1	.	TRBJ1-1	CSVRETGNTEAFF	TGCAGCGTCCGCGAAACAGGGAACACTGAAGCTTTCTTT
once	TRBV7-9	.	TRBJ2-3	CASTQPTDTQYF	TGTGCCAGCACCCAACCTACAGATACGCAGTATTTT
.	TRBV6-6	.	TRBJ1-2	CASAAGQSVGYTF	TGTGCCAGCGCCGCGGGACAAAGTGTCGGCTACACCTTC
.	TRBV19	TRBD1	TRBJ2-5	CASQKGAGQGGQETQYF	TGTGCCAGCCAGAAAGGGGCGGGACAGGGTGGCCAAGAGACCCAGTACTTC
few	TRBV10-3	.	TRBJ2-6	CAITRAPGANVLTF	TGTGCCATCACGAGAGCCCCCGGGGCCAACGTCCTGACTTTC
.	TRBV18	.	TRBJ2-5	CASSPPARETQYF	TGTGCCAGCTCACCGCCAGCCAGAGAGACCCAGTACTTC
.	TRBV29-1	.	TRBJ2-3	CTVRLTFWDTQYF	TGCACCGTTAGACTGACTTTCTGGGATACGCAGTATTTT
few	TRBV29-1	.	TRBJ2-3	CSVTQDTDTQYF	TGCAGCGTTACTCAGGATACAGATACGCAGTATTTT
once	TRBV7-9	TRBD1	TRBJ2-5	CATGSDRDNYETQYF	TGTGCCACCGGATCGGACAGGGACAATTATGAGACCCAGTACTTC
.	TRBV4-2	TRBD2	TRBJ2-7	CASSNPGGGGPLEQYF	TGTGCCAGCAGCAACCCCGGCGGCGGGGGGCCACTCGAGCAGTACTTC
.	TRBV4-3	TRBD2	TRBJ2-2	CASSRIGGGPTGELFF	TGCGCCAGCAGCCGCATCGGCGGGGGACCAACCGGGGAGCTGTTTTTT
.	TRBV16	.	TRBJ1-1	CASSQSRSSGAFF	TGTGCCAGCAGCCAATCGAGGTCCAGTGGGGCTTTCTTT
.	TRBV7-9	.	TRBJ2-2	CARDKVTNTGELFF	TGTGCCCGCGACAAGGTCACTAACACCGGGGAGCTGTTTTTT
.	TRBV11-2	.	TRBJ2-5	CASSPPEDRETQYF	TGTGCCAGCAGCCCGCCGGAGGACCGGGAGACCCAGTACTTC
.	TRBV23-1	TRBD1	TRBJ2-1	CASRQIPGQGEVFSYNEQFF	TGCGCCAGCAGACAAATCCCGGGACAGGGAGAAGTTTTCTCCTACAATGAGCAGTTCTTC
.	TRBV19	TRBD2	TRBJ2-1	CASSKRTSSHNEQFF	TGTGCCAGTAGTAAGAGGACTAGCTCCCACAATGAGCAGTTCTTC
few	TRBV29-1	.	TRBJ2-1	CSVAQRETYNEQFF	TGCAGCGTTGCCCAGCGAGAGACCTACAATGAGCAGTTCTTC
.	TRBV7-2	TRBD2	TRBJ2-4	CASSLGLLQYF	TGTGCCAGCAGCCTGGGACTACTTCAGTACTTC
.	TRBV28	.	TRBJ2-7	CASGGGYEQYF	TGTGCCAGCGGTGGGGGTTACGAGCAGTACTTC
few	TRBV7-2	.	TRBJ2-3	CASSSGLSTDTQYF	TGTGCCAGCAGCTCCGGGCTGAGCACAGATACGCAGTATTTT
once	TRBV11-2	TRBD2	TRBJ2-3	CASSLVSGGARDTQYF	TGTGCCAGCAGCTTAGTAAGCGGGGGGGCTAGAGATACGCAGTATTTT
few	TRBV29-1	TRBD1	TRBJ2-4	CSGLSDRENIQYF	TGCAGCGGTCTATCGGACAGGGAAAACATTCAGTACTTC
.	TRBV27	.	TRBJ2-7	CASGPRRGSGPLNF	TGTGCCAGCGGCCCCCGGAGGGGTAGCGGTCCTCTGAACTTC
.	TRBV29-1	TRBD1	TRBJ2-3	CSVRDSETGSTDTQYF	TGCAGCGTTCGGGACAGTGAAACGGGTAGCACAGATACGCAGTATTTT
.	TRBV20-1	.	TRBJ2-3	CSATPGDTQYF	TGCAGTGCCACTCCGGGGGATACGCAGTATTTT
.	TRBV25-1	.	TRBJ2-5	CASSDQRGTLETQYF	TGTGCCAGCAGTGACCAAAGGGGAACCTTAGAGACCCAGTACTTC
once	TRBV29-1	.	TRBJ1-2	CSVSTGSNYGYTF	TGCAGCGTTTCCACAGGGAGTAACTATGGCTACACCTTC
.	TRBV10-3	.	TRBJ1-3	CAIRGPGGNTIYF	TGTGCCATCAGGGGGCCGGGCGGAAACACCATATATTTT
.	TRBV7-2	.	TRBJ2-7	CASSLIRNEQYF	TGTGCCAGCAGCCTTATCAGGAACGAGCAGTACTTC
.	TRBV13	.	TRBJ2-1	CASSLGIGRQFF	TGTGCCAGCAGCTTAGGTATAGGGCGACAGTTCTTC
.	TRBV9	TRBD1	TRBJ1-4	CASSVGRDRANEKLFF	TGTGCCAGCAGCGTAGGTCGGGACAGGGCTAATGAAAAACTGTTTTTT
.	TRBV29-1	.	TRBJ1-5	CSVGQSNQPQHF	TGCAGCGTAGGACAGAGCAATCAGCCCCAGCATTTT
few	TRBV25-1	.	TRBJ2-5	CASSEWQQETQYF	TGTGCCAGCAGTGAATGGCAGCAAGAGACCCAGTACTTC
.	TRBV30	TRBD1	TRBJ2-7	CAWSRQGFDEQYF	TGTGCCTGGAGTAGACAGGGGTTCGACGAGCAGTACTTC
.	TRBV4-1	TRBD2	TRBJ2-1	CASSQWLAGHNEQFF	TGCGCCAGCAGCCAATGGCTAGCGGGTCACAATGAGCAGTTCTTC
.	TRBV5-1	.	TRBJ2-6	CASSPGRYSGANVLTF	TGCGCCAGCAGCCCAGGGCGGTACTCTGGGGCCAACGTCCTGACTTTC
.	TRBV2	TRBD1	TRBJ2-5	CASSMGTVQETQYF	TGTGCCAGCAGTATGGGGACAGTTCAAGAGACCCAGTACTTC
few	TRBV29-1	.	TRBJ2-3	CSVESGENTQYF	TGCAGCGTTGAATCAGGGGAGAATACGCAGTATTTT
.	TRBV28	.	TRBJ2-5	CASSFTYTHKGLETQYF	TGTGCCAGCAGTTTCACATACACCCACAAAGGGTTAGAGACCCAGTACTTC
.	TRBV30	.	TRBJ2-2	CAWSVGSPGLFF	TGTGCCTGGAGTGTCGGTAGTCCTGGGCTGTTTTTT
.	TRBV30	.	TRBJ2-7	CAWSQDEQYF	TGTGCCTGGAGTCAAGACGAGCAGTACTTC
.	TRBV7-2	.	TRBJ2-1	CASSLGRVSEQFF	TGTGCCAGCAGCTTAGGCCGGGTGAGTGAGCAGTTCTTC
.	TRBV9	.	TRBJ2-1	CASSVSSRDEQFF	TGTGCCAGCAGCGTCTCTAGCCGCGATGAGCAGTTCTTC
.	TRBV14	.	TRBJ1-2	CASSPVGSASYGYTF	TGTGCCAGCAGCCCGGTGGGCTCGGCCAGCTATGGCTACACCTTC
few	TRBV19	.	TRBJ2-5	CASSTPETQYF	TGTGCCAGTAGTACACCCGAGACCCAGTACTTC
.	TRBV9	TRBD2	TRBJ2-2	CASRKGLAVTGELFF	TGTGCCAGCAGGAAGGGACTAGCGGTAACCGGGGAGCTGTTTTTT
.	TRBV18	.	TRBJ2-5	CASSPGIQETQYF	TGTGCCAGCTCACCGGGCATACAAGAGACCCAGTACTTC
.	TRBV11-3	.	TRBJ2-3	CASSLDTDTQYF	TGTGCCAGCAGCTTAGATACGGATACGCAGTATTTT
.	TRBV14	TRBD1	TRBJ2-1	CASSEDRRFEQFF	TGTGCCAGCAGCGAGGACAGGCGGTTTGAGCAGTTCTTC
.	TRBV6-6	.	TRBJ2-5	CASAAAMVGQETQYF	TGTGCCAGCGCCGCGGCCATGGTTGGCCAAGAGACCCAGTACTTC
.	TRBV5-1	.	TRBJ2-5	CASTLGGREETQYF	TGCGCCAGCACTCTTGGTGGCAGAGAAGAGACCCAGTACTTC
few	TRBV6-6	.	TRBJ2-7	CASRLSPRAGDEQYF	TGTGCCAGCAGGCTATCACCCAGGGCCGGCGACGAGCAGTACTTC
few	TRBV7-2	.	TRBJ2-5	CASSLVETQYF	TGTGCCAGCAGCTTAGTAGAGACCCAGTACTTC
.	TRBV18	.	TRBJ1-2	CASSPQRDGDYGYTF	TGTGCCAGCTCACCCCAACGCGACGGAGACTATGGCTACACCTTC